These T cell receptor beta chains were read from a single sample in a study of Graves' ophthalmopathy and Graves' hyperthyroidism. TCRdb reprocessed the multiplex PCR reads via MiXCR and lists one record per CDR3 protein. The data hold 600,000 to 650,000 distinct CDR3 sequences, with approximately 21% observed a single time. The sequenced material came from peripheral blood. These receptors came from a young woman with stable Graves' hyperthyroidism. Some clones in this sample may be carry-over from other donors' samples. CDR3s include the opening cysteine and the closing phenylalanine or tryptophan. A D gene is named only where the DNA matches it firmly. Clone size is not always given. Where it is, it says once, few, many or a class for expanded clones.

>TRBD1|TRBJ2-5|few|TRBV12-5
CASGLSGGRETQYF
TGTGCTAGTGGTTTGTCAGGGGGCCGGGAGACCCAGTACTTC
>.|TRBJ1-5|many|TRBV11-2
CASSLVENQPQHF
TGTGCCAGCAGCTTAGTTGAGAATCAGCCCCAGCATTTT
>TRBD2|TRBJ2-2|many|TRBV12-3/TRBV12-4
CASSQARSGRGNTGELFF
TGTGCCAGCAGTCAAGCTCGTAGCGGGAGGGGGAACACCGGGGAGCTGTTTTTT
>.|TRBJ2-7|many|TRBV2
CASKGRSFPYEQYF
TGTGCCAGCAAGGGGCGCTCATTTCCCTACGAGCAGTACTTC
>.|TRBJ1-2|.|TRBV19
CASSMNSRNYGYTF
TGTGCCAGTAGTATGAACAGTCGAAACTATGGCTACACCTTC
>.|TRBJ1-2|many|TRBV28
CASSRSDYGYTF
TGTGCCAGCAGCCGATCAGACTATGGCTACACCTTC
>.|TRBJ1-1|few|TRBV19
CASSIDQGSNTEAFF
TGTGCCAGTAGTATAGATCAAGGGAGCAACACTGAAGCTTTCTTT
>.|TRBJ2-7|many|TRBV29-1
CSVVGAEYEQYF
TGCAGCGTTGTTGGGGCCGAATACGAGCAGTACTTC
>.|TRBJ2-5|.|TRBV5-1
CASSLTQAQETQYF
TGCGCCAGCAGCTTGACCCAGGCACAAGAGACCCAGTACTTC
>TRBD1|TRBJ1-1|many|TRBV30
CAWNRDSATEAFF
TGTGCCTGGAATCGGGACAGCGCCACTGAAGCTTTCTTT
>.|TRBJ2-7|.|TRBV3-1
CASSPVRGGYEQYF
TGTGCCAGCAGCCCTGTCAGGGGCGGATACGAGCAGTACTTC
>TRBD2|TRBJ2-3|.|TRBV11-2
CASSNGLAGTDTQYF
TGTGCCAGCAGCAACGGACTAGCGGGAACAGATACGCAGTATTTT
>.|TRBJ1-5|many|TRBV30
CAWRGDTFGPQHF
TGTGCCTGGAGAGGGGACACGTTTGGGCCCCAGCATTTT
>.|TRBJ2-2|many|TRBV5-1
CASSRPGGGTLTGELFF
TGCGCCAGCAGCCGGCCCGGGGGCGGGACTCTAACCGGGGAGCTGTTTTTT
>TRBD2|TRBJ2-7|many|TRBV5-1
CASSLAGGNEQYF
TGTGCCAGCAGTTTAGCGGGCGGGAACGAGCAGTACTTC
>.|TRBJ2-5|many|TRBV4-2
CASSQGRVAETQYF
TGTGCCAGCAGCCAAGGGCGAGTAGCGGAGACCCAGTACTTC
>TRBD1|TRBJ1-5|once|TRBV20-1
CSARGFTGGNNQPQHF
TGCAGTGCTAGAGGTTTTACAGGGGGCAACAATCAGCCCCAGCATTTT
>.|TRBJ1-1|many|TRBV20-1
CSARDLGTGNTEAFF
TGCAGTGCTAGAGATCTGGGTACGGGTAACACTGAAGCTTTCTTT
>.|TRBJ2-7|many|TRBV7-2
CASSLSDRTLPYEQYF
TGTGCCAGCAGCTTAAGTGACAGGACACTCCCCTACGAGCAGTACTTC
>TRBD2|TRBJ2-2|few|TRBV6-1
CASGPSGETGELFF
TGTGCCAGCGGACCTAGCGGAGAGACCGGGGAGCTGTTTTTT
>.|TRBJ2-5|.|TRBV5-6
CASSYRAGGETQYF
TGTGCCAGCAGTTACCGGGCCGGGGGAGAGACCCAGTACTTC
>.|TRBJ2-5|many|TRBV6-4
CASSGQGGETGIETQYF
TGTGCCAGCAGTGGCCAGGGGGGGGAGACAGGGATAGAGACCCAGTACTTC
>.|TRBJ2-5|many|TRBV5-1
CASSLGLQKETQYF
TGCGCCAGCAGCTTGGGGTTGCAGAAAGAGACCCAGTACTTC
>.|TRBJ2-2|.|TRBV6-1
CASSTGLGTTNTGELFF
TGTGCCAGCAGTACGGGCCTCGGCACAACGAACACCGGGGAGCTGTTTTTT
>TRBD2|TRBJ2-5|many|TRBV7-9
CASSSRTSGRTRETQYF
TGTGCCAGCAGCTCCAGGACTAGCGGGAGGACCAGGGAGACCCAGTACTTC
>.|TRBJ2-5|.|TRBV25-1
CASSDSRVLLRGETQYF
TGTGCCAGCAGTGATAGCCGGGTCTTATTAAGGGGAGAGACCCAGTACTTC
>.|TRBJ2-5|.|TRBV11-1
CASSSDTYQETQYF
TGTGCCAGCAGCTCGGACACCTACCAAGAGACCCAGTACTTC
>.|TRBJ2-3|many|TRBV12-3/TRBV12-4
CASSSIRLGTDTQYF
TGTGCCAGCAGTTCCATCCGACTAGGCACAGATACGCAGTATTTT
>.|TRBJ1-1|few|TRBV13
CASSLVRRNTEAFF
TGTGCCAGCAGCTTAGTCCGACGGAACACTGAAGCTTTCTTT